Here is one T cell receptor beta chain with its context. The antigen it recognizes is unknown. No base qualities exist here, and no much larger clone lies one base off it. These data belong to a study of OX40 agonist ivuxolimab in advanced cancers. Turning to the overall study: The costimulatory receptor OX40 (CD134) was targeted by ivuxolimab, a fully human IgG2 agonistic monoclonal antibody. Intravenous ivuxolimab was administered to patients every 2 weeks at six dose levels: 0.01, 0.1, 0.3, 1.5, 3 and 10 mg/kg. Among the approximately 50 dose-escalation patients, around 19 had hepatocellular carcinoma, approximately 15 melanoma, 9 renal cell carcinoma and 9 head and neck cancer. In the dose-escalation cohort, 82.7% of patients were male, and the mean age was roughly 60 years, with a range of about 23 to 90. Patients were allowed to have had prior anti-PD-1, anti-PD-L1 or anti-CTLA-4 therapy, and approximately 40% of the dose-escalation patients had previously received checkpoint inhibitors. Partial responses occurred in three dose-escalation patients, of whom one had hepatocellular carcinoma and two had cutaneous melanoma. Peripheral TCRbeta sequencing aimed to test whether ivuxolimab altered TCR sequence diversity and caused clonal T-cell expansion. The paper covers the monotherapy dose-escalation part of the phase I ivuxolimab trial, which included N ≈ 57 patients.

The paper's findings and limits, for the study overall: Antigen specificity was not determined for the clonally expanded peripheral T cells. Low levels of normalized T-cell clonal expansion were also seen in some patients who did not respond. After ivuxolimab, expanded clones were on average more numerous among CD8+ T cells than among CD4+ T cells. Clonal expansion of both CD4+ and CD8+ blood T cells was observed from baseline to week 6 at doses 0.1 to 3.0 mg/kg. In the 0.1-3.0 mg/kg groups, partial responders were among the patients with the lowest normalized peripheral clonal expansion, particularly in CD8+ T cells.

Patients with a history of autoimmune disease or receiving systemic immunosuppression were excluded from the trial. Peripheral blood for TCR sequencing was collected from all dose cohorts at baseline, on cycle 4 day 1, and on cycle 7 day 1. Samples were obtained from an open-label, multicenter, first-in-human phase I dose-escalation trial of ivuxolimab. Adults with locally advanced or metastatic head and neck squamous cell, hepatocellular, melanoma or renal cell carcinoma were enrolled in the trial. Before TCR sequencing, CD4+ and CD8+ T cells were separately sorted from peripheral blood. V is shortened by 6 bases, J by 3 bases, and the region joining them spans 5 bases. CDR1 and CDR2 were assigned from the germline V gene (reference sequence) as LNHDA and SQIVND. The CDR3 has 11 amino acids, counting the end cysteine and phenylalanine. Only CDR3 DNA is held: 33 bases, read in frame from base 1. To sequence the TCRbeta CDR3 region, genomic DNA was isolated from the sorted cells. TCRbeta CDR3 regions were sequenced using the immunoSEQ Assay. Entries here come from immuneACCESS through TCRdb and include only in-frame sequences with V and J called. Some clones fail to appear in such tables; in the studies checked, an unresolved V gene covers under half of the shortfall, and the cause of the remainder is unknown. The sample profile shows around 93,000 clones; around nine tenths of them were found once. The ten largest clones represent 1.5% to 2% of the sample.

The sample in question was CD4+ or CD8+ T cells sorted from blood, obtained in a trial of the OX40 agonist ivuxolimab. The receptor's source is an adult with an advanced solid tumor such as melanoma, head and neck, liver or kidney cancer. The chain couples TRBV19 to TRBJ2-5; the D segment cannot be called with confidence. The nucleotide sequence is TGTGCCAGTAGGAACGAAGAGACCCAGTACTTC. The encoded protein is CASRNEETQYF.